The following is a T cell receptor beta chain sequence with its context. The antigen is not known. This CDR3 is also generated by other DNA sequences in the sample. Losses at the gene ends were 2 bases for V and 7 bases for J; bases not matched to a gene: 1. The CDR3 covers 13 residues. Germline V lookup: CDR1 SGHTA, CDR2 FQGNSA. This specimen belongs to a study of shared clonotypes between healthy human individuals. Study in general: Each donor's CD4 naive and CD4 memory cells filled three plates apiece, CD8 naive two, and CD8 memory one.

Adults of Caucasian background living in Nashville, Tennessee made up all donors. Study conclusions and caveats: Clonotypes that were shared across a handful of donors made up roughly 5.2% of naive CD4 clonotypes. Enrolling few donors narrowed the genetic and exposure-history diversity that was represented.

Assay: immunoSEQ multiplex PCR; the TCRdb copy retains only in-frame clones and omits some. The data show 2 million to 2.5 million clones, approximately 94% seen once. The sample taken for sequencing was naive CD4+ T cells sorted from blood. Subset noted: CD45RA+ positively selected. The sequence derives from a man between 18 and 29 years old in good health. This chain connects TRBV7-2 to TRBJ1-4; 7 bases are shared with TRBD1. CDR3 bases: TGTGCCAGCAGCTTAAACAGGGGTGAAAAACTGTTTTTT. Its translation: CASSLNRGEKLFF.